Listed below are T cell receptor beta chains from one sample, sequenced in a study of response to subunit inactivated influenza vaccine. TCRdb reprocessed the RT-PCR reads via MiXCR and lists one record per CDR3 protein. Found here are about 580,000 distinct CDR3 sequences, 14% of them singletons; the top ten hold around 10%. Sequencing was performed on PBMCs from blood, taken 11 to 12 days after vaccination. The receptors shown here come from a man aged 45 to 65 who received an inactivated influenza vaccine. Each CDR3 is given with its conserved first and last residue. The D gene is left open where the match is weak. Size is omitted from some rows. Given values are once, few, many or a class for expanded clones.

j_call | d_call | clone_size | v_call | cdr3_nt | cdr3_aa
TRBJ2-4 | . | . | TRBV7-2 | TGTGCCAGCAGCGCAGACTACTACGGAGACATTCAGTACTTC | CASSADYYGDIQYF
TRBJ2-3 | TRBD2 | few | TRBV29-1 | TGCAGCGTTGCCGAGGGACTAGCGGGGACAGATACGCAGTATTTT | CSVAEGLAGTDTQYF
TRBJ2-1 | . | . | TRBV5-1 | TGCGCCAGCAGCCCTAGGACCTTCCAGAACACATACAATGAGCAGTTCTTC | CASSPRTFQNTYNEQFF
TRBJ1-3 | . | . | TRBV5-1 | TGCGCCAGCAGCTTGAATGCCGGGAACACCATATATTTT | CASSLNAGNTIYF
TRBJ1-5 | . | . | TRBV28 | TGTGCCAGCAGTTTAATTGCACTTTATGGCAGTGACAGCAATCAGCCCCAGCATTTT | CASSLIALYGSDSNQPQHF
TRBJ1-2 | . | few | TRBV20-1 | TGCAGTGCTAGAGTAGTGGGGCTGGAGACGGGCTTC | CSARVVGLETGF
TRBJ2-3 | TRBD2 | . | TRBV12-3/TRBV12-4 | TGTGCCAGCCACCTAGCGGGGGGGATAACAGATACGCAGTATTTT | CASHLAGGITDTQYF
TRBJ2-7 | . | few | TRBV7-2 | TGTGCCAGCAGCTTGATGGAATACGAGCAGTACTTC | CASSLMEYEQYF
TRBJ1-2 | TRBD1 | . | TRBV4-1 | TGCGCCAGCAGCCAAGGACAGGGGGTGACCTATGGCTACACCTTC | CASSQGQGVTYGYTF
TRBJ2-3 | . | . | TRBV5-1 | TGCGCCAGCAGCTCCGGACAGCACGAGGACACAGATACGCAGTATTTT | CASSSGQHEDTDTQYF
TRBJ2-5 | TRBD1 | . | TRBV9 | TGTGCCAGCAGCGCCGGGACAGAACTTCAAGAGACCCAGTACTTC | CASSAGTELQETQYF
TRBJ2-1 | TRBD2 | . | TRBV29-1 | TGCAGCGTTGAACCGACCAGACATTGGCGGGAGGGGCAAAAGGTTGACAATGAGCAGTTCTTC | CSVEPTRHWREGQKVDNEQFF
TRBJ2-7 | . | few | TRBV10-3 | TGTGCCATCAGTGAAAAGTACAGCAACGAGCAGTACTTC | CAISEKYSNEQYF
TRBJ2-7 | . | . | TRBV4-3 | TGCGCCAGCAGCCAAGATCGGGGGCTTGTGCGGGAGCAGTACTTC | CASSQDRGLVREQYF